The rows below give T cell receptor beta chains drawn from one sample of a study of shared clonotypes between healthy human individuals. Repertoires were generated with immunoSEQ multiplex PCR, while TCRdb's copy carries only in-frame clones and drops some. The sample shows approximately 590,000 clones, nearly 97% of them seen only once. The sequenced sample was naive CD8+ T cells sorted from blood. These TCRs come from a woman in her 30s in good health. The CDR3 runs from the conserved cysteine through the conserved F or W. Each record gives: clone size, J gene, V gene, D gene, CDR3 protein, CDR3 DNA. A D gene is named only where the DNA matches it firmly. The size entry is marked missing in some rows and otherwise reads once, few, many or a size class.

-	TRBJ2-2	TRBV2	TRBD2	CASSAASGSVSGELFF	TGTGCCAGCAGTGCGGCTAGCGGGAGTGTCTCCGGGGAGCTGTTTTTT
-	TRBJ2-7	TRBV4-2	-	CASSQEDGYEQYF	TGTGCCAGCAGCCAAGAGGATGGCTACGAGCAGTACTTC
-	TRBJ2-1	TRBV28	-	CASSPIDRYNEQFF	TGTGCCAGCAGCCCCATAGACAGGTACAATGAGCAGTTCTTC
-	TRBJ1-1	TRBV28	-	CATGQVGSTEAFF	TGTGCCACCGGGCAGGTTGGGTCCACTGAAGCTTTCTTT
-	TRBJ1-1	TRBV27	-	CASSVSAGSLNTEAFF	TGTGCCAGCAGTGTCTCTGCAGGGAGTCTGAACACTGAAGCTTTCTTT
-	TRBJ2-7	TRBV28	-	CASSLAGQSYEQYF	TGTGCCAGCAGTTTAGCCGGGCAGTCCTACGAGCAGTACTTC
-	TRBJ2-7	TRBV5-4	-	CASSLGEESYEQYF	TGTGCCAGCAGCTTGGGGGAAGAATCCTACGAGCAGTACTTC
-	TRBJ2-7	TRBV30	-	CAWSEGYEQYF	TGTGCCTGGAGTGAAGGGTACGAGCAGTACTTC
-	TRBJ1-5	TRBV5-8	-	CASSLSLWGSEGQPQHF	TGTGCCAGCAGCTTGAGTCTTTGGGGGTCAGAAGGTCAGCCCCAGCATTTT
-	TRBJ1-1	TRBV19	TRBD1	CASSIRDRGSEAFF	TGTGCCAGTAGTATCCGGGACAGGGGCTCTGAAGCTTTCTTT
-	TRBJ2-1	TRBV28	-	CASLGLNYNEQFF	TGTGCCAGCTTGGGACTCAACTACAATGAGCAGTTCTTC
once	TRBJ1-5	TRBV19	-	CASTPRGKGQPQHF	TGTGCCAGTACCCCCAGGGGAAAGGGACAGCCCCAGCATTTT
-	TRBJ1-1	TRBV4-1	-	CASSQWAVQSNTEAFF	TGCGCCAGCAGCCAATGGGCCGTCCAGTCGAACACTGAAGCTTTCTTT
-	TRBJ2-7	TRBV6-1	TRBD2	CASSDPGTSYEQYF	TGTGCCAGCAGTGATCCCGGGACTAGCTACGAGCAGTACTTC
-	TRBJ1-1	TRBV7-9	-	CASSAGGAVEAFF	TGTGCCAGCAGCGCCGGTGGGGCAGTTGAAGCTTTCTTT
-	TRBJ2-1	TRBV4-1	-	CASSPRIALNEQFF	TGCGCCAGCAGCCCCCGTATCGCCCTTAATGAGCAGTTCTTC
-	TRBJ2-7	TRBV6-1	-	CASSVATGLYEQYF	TGTGCCAGCAGTGTTGCGACAGGTCTCTACGAGCAGTACTTC
-	TRBJ2-4	TRBV6-6	TRBD1	CASSSDRGIQYF	TGTGCCAGCAGTTCCGACAGGGGCATTCAGTACTTC
once	TRBJ2-7	TRBV7-6	-	CASSLDQGIVYEQYF	TGTGCCAGCAGCTTAGACCAGGGAATTGTCTACGAGCAGTACTTC
-	TRBJ1-1	TRBV6-5	-	CASSYWDNTEAFF	TGTGCCAGCAGTTACTGGGATAACACTGAAGCTTTCTTT
-	TRBJ2-3	TRBV19	-	CASTGGHLTDTQYF	TGTGCCAGTACCGGCGGCCACCTCACAGATACGCAGTATTTT
-	TRBJ2-1	TRBV5-1	-	CASSLWRVRGYNEQFF	TGCGCCAGCAGCTTGTGGCGTGTACGTGGATACAATGAGCAGTTCTTC
-	TRBJ2-3	TRBV14	TRBD1	CASSLTGADTQYF	TGTGCCAGCAGCTTAACAGGGGCAGATACGCAGTATTTT
-	TRBJ2-7	TRBV5-6	-	CASASSLSGYEQYF	TGTGCCAGCGCCTCCTCCCTATCGGGGTACGAGCAGTACTTC
-	TRBJ2-3	TRBV27	-	CASTRPGRPDTQYF	TGTGCCAGCACCCGGCCAGGAAGGCCAGATACGCAGTATTTT
-	TRBJ2-7	TRBV19	-	CASSIGGAPYEQYF	TGTGCCAGTAGTATAGGGGGGGCCCCCTACGAGCAGTACTTC
-	TRBJ2-1	TRBV27	TRBD2	CASSPGTSGTGEQFF	TGTGCCAGCAGTCCCGGGACTAGCGGGACAGGTGAGCAGTTCTTC
-	TRBJ2-7	TRBV4-1	TRBD2	CASSQGSGLPLNEQYF	TGCGCCAGCAGCCAAGGATCGGGACTACCTTTAAACGAGCAGTACTTC
-	TRBJ2-7	TRBV27	-	CASSLGWDYTYEQYF	TGTGCCAGCAGTTTAGGGTGGGATTATACCTACGAGCAGTACTTC
-	TRBJ2-7	TRBV6-1	-	CASSMLYEQYF	TGTGCCAGCAGTATGCTCTACGAGCAGTACTTC
-	TRBJ1-6	TRBV27	-	CASSLSRYNSPLHF	TGTGCCAGCAGTTTATCTCGGTATAATTCACCCCTCCACTTT
-	TRBJ1-1	TRBV5-1	TRBD1	CASREPGQGVTEAFF	TGCGCCAGCAGAGAACCGGGACAGGGGGTGACTGAAGCTTTCTTT
-	TRBJ2-7	TRBV29-1	TRBD2	CSVDGERENEQYF	TGCAGCGTTGATGGGGAGCGGGAAAACGAGCAGTACTTC
-	TRBJ2-5	TRBV30	TRBD2	CAWSGGSGIETQYF	TGTGCCTGGAGCGGCGGTAGCGGGATTGAGACCCAGTACTTC
-	TRBJ2-7	TRBV5-6	TRBD2	CASSPGTSGTFYEQYF	TGTGCCAGCAGCCCGGGGACTAGCGGGACCTTTTACGAGCAGTACTTC
once	TRBJ2-7	TRBV2	TRBD1	CATHLGGSSSYEQYF	TGTGCCACCCACCTAGGGGGCAGCAGCTCCTACGAGCAGTACTTC
-	TRBJ2-7	TRBV2	-	CASSWSGRASYEQYF	TGTGCCAGCAGTTGGAGCGGACGCGCCTCCTACGAGCAGTACTTC
-	TRBJ1-2	TRBV6-5	-	CASHSTGDGLRGYTF	TGTGCCAGCCATTCCACCGGGGACGGTCTACGTGGCTACACCTTC
-	TRBJ2-2	TRBV14	-	CASSPWEGGQTGELFF	TGTGCCAGCAGCCCCTGGGAAGGGGGGCAGACCGGGGAGCTGTTTTTT
-	TRBJ2-1	TRBV7-9	-	CASSQGSRDNQEQFF	TGTGCCAGCAGTCAGGGAAGCAGGGACAACCAGGAGCAGTTCTTC
-	TRBJ2-1	TRBV28	TRBD2	CASSLSEGGPYNEQFF	TGTGCCAGCAGTTTATCGGAGGGAGGGCCCTACAATGAGCAGTTCTTC
once	TRBJ1-2	TRBV29-1	-	CSVEAKGGEAGYTF	TGCAGCGTTGAAGCGAAAGGGGGAGAGGCTGGCTACACCTTC
-	TRBJ1-3	TRBV25-1	-	CASIGPDSGNTIYF	TGTGCCAGCATAGGACCGGACTCTGGAAACACCATATATTTT
-	TRBJ1-1	TRBV5-1	-	CASSGAGAGDTEAFF	TGCGCCAGCAGCGGAGCAGGGGCCGGTGACACTGAAGCTTTCTTT
-	TRBJ1-5	TRBV6-6	TRBD1	CAISEGTGGQPQHF	TGTGCCATCAGTGAGGGGACAGGGGGACAGCCCCAGCATTTT
-	TRBJ2-1	TRBV7-2	-	CASSVPRAANEQFF	TGTGCCAGCAGCGTCCCCAGGGCGGCTAATGAGCAGTTCTTC
-	TRBJ2-7	TRBV2	TRBD1	CASSGVQGVTYEQYF	TGTGCCAGCAGTGGGGTACAGGGGGTCACCTACGAGCAGTACTTC
-	TRBJ2-5	TRBV28	-	CASRGETQYF	TGTGCCAGCCGCGGTGAGACCCAGTACTTC
-	TRBJ1-2	TRBV27	-	CASSFQQRASYGYTF	TGTGCCAGCAGTTTCCAGCAGCGGGCATCCTATGGCTACACCTTC
-	TRBJ1-1	TRBV28	-	CATRQGLNTEAFF	TGTGCTACCCGCCAAGGGTTGAACACTGAAGCTTTCTTT
-	TRBJ1-1	TRBV14	-	CASSQDPDPEAFF	TGTGCCAGCAGCCAAGATCCGGACCCTGAAGCTTTCTTT
once	TRBJ2-7	TRBV13	TRBD2	CASSRGLAGPYEQYF	TGTGCCAGCAGCAGAGGACTAGCGGGACCTTACGAGCAGTACTTC
-	TRBJ2-7	TRBV7-6	-	CASSPEGGRLGEQYF	TGTGCCAGCAGCCCCGAGGGGGGGCGACTTGGCGAGCAGTACTTC
-	TRBJ2-7	TRBV6-1	-	CASSEALSEQYF	TGTGCCAGCAGTGAAGCGCTAAGCGAGCAGTACTTC
-	TRBJ2-7	TRBV29-1	TRBD1	CSVDLTGDSYEQYF	TGCAGCGTTGACCTGACAGGGGACTCCTACGAGCAGTACTTC
-	TRBJ2-7	TRBV21-1	-	CASPDRSQTYEQYF	TGTGCCAGCCCCGACAGATCTCAGACCTACGAGCAGTACTTC
-	TRBJ2-1	TRBV11-2	-	CASSLADMQFF	TGTGCCAGCAGCTTAGCGGACATGCAGTTCTTC